This T cell receptor (beta chain) was observed in a study of blood T cells in healthy people across ages. Germline V CDR1 and CDR2: PRHDT, FYEKMQ (reference sequence). CDR3 size: 14 residues. V gave up 3 bases and J gave up 2 bases, with 10 bases separating them. This clonotype was seen only a few times. Its matching antigen is unknown. Primed by a sample-barcoded 5' primer and a J-beta primer mix, a second PCR proceeded for roughly 7 to 12 cycles. TCRdb processed the 5' RACE reads anew with MiXCR; each CDR3 protein has one entry. This table holds 790,000 or so distinct CDR3 sequences, around 50% found once. Notes on the study in general: Changes in expanded clonotypes were possibly confounded, as the CMV status of donors was unknown.

The chain uses TRBV13 and TRBJ2-5; D is unresolved. Sample: blood. This clonotype was sampled from a man between 35 and 55 years old in good health. The DNA of the CDR3 is TGTGCCAGCAGCTTTATAACTACACAAGAGACCCAGTACTTC. It codes for CASSFITTQETQYF.